Sequencing of this TCR beta chain was carried out in a study of cytomegalovirus exposure and HLA in healthy donors. The study's findings and limits: A later analysis linked a missense DCLRE1C variant to TCR beta V- and J-gene trimming.

As to this clone: Its antigen is not known.

PCR used 60 Vbeta primers and 13 Jbeta primers. Assay used: immunoSEQ multiplex PCR; TCRdb lists only in-frame clones, some missing. The sample includes roughly 120,000 clones, 81% of them seen just once. The sequencing input was PBMCs. The source is a woman in her thirties or forties in good health and CMV-seronegative.

Written as DNA, the CDR3 is TGTGCCAGCAGCGTTAACTGGAGGGGCACTGAAGCTTTCTTT. Its protein product is CASSVNWRGTEAFF. The rearrangement links TRBV9 to TRBJ1-1, with D possibly matching TRBD1 (5 bases). V was clipped by 2 bases and J by 4 bases, with 12 bases between them. Germline CDR1 reads SGDLS; CDR2 reads YYNGEE. This CDR3 has 14 amino acids. Complete variable domain (other parts from reference TRBV9 and TRBJ1-1): DSGVTQTPKHLITATGQRVTLRCSPRSGDLSVYWYQQSLDQGLQFLIQYYNGEERAKGNILERFSAQQFPDLHSELNLSSLELGDSALYFCASSVNWRGTEAFFGQGTRLTVV.